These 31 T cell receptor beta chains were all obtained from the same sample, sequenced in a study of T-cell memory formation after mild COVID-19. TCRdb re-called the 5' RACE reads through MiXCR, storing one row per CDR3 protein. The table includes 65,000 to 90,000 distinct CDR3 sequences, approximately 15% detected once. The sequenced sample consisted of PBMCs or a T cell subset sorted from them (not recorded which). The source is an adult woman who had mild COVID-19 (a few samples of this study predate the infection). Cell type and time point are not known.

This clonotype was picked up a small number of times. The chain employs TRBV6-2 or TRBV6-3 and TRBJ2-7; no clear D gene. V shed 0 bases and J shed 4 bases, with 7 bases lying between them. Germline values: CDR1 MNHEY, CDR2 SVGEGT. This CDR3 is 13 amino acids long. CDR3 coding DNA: TGTGCCAGCAGTTACTCGACGGCGTACGAGCAGTACTTC. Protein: CASSYSTAYEQYF.

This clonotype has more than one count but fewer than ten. The CDR3 spells CASSLGQHTEAFF. The CDR3 region has the DNA TGTGCCAGCAGCTTGGGGCAGCACACTGAAGCTTTCTTT. The chain carries TRBV5-4 and TRBJ1-1; D is uncertain. The CDR3 sequence is 13 residues long. V was trimmed by 0 bases and J by 3 bases, leaving 6 bases between them. Germline-derived CDR1 and CDR2 are SGHNT and YYREEE (reference sequence).

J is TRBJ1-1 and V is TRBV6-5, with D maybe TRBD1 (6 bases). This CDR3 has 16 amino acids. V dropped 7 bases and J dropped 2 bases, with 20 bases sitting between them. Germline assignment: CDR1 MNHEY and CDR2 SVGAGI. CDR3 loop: CASTFMGEGGNTEAFF. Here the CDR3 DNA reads TGTGCCAGCACCTTCATGGGAGAGGGGGGTAACACTGAAGCTTTCTTT.

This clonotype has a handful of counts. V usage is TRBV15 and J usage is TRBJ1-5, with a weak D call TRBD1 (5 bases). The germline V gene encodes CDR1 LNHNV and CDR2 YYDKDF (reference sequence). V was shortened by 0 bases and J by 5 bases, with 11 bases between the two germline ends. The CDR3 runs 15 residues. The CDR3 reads CATSRDGQGHQPQHF. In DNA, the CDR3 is TGTGCCACCAGCAGAGATGGGCAGGGACATCAGCCCCAGCATTTT.

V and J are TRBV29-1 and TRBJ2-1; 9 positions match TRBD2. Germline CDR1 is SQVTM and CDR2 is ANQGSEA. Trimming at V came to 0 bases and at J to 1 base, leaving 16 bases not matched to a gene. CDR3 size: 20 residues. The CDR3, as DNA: TGCAGCGTTGAAGACGGACTAGCGAGACCTGGAGGGAGATCCTACAATGAGCAGTTCTTC. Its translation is CSVEDGLARPGGRSYNEQFF.

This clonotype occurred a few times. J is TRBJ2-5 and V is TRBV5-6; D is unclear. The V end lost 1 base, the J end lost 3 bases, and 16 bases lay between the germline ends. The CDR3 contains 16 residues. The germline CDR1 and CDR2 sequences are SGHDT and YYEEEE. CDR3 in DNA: TGTGCCAGCAGCTTGTCGACCCGGACGGTTAAAGAGACCCAGTACTTC. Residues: CASSLSTRTVKETQYF.

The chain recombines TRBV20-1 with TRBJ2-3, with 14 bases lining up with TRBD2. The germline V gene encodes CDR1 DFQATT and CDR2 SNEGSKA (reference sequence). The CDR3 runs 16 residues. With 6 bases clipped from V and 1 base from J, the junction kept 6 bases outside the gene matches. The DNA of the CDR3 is TGCAGTGCCGAGACTAGCGGGGGGGCCGGCACAGATACGCAGTATTTT. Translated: CSAETSGGAGTDTQYF.

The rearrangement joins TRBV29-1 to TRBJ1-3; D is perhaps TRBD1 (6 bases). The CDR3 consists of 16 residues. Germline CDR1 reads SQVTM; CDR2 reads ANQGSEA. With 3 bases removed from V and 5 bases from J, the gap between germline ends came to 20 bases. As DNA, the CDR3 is TGCAGCGTTGACGGCGAGGCCTGGGGGCTTAGAAACACCATATATTTT. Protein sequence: CSVDGEAWGLRNTIYF.

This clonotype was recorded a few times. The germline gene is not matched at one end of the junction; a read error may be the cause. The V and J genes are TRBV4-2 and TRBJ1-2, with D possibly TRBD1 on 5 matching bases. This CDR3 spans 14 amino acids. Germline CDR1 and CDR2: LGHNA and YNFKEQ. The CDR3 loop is CASSQDQWTGGGPF. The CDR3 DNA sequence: TGTGCCAGCAGCCAAGATCAATGGACGGGTGGGGGTCCCTTC.

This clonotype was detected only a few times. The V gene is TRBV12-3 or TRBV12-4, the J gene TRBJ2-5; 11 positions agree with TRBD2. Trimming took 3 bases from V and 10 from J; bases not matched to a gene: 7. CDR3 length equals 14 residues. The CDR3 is CASSLTLAGVHQYF. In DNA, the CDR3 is TGTGCCAGCAGTTTGACACTAGCGGGGGTCCACCAGTACTTC.

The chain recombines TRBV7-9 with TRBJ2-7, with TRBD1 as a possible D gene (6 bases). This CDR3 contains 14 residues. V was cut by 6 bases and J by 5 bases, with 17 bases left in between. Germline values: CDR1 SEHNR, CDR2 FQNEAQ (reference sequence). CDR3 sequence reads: CASSLYRTDHEQYF. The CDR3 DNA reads TGTGCCAGCAGTCTCTACCGGACAGATCACGAGCAGTACTTC. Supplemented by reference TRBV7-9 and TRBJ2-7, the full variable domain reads DTGVSQNPRHKITKRGQNVTFRCDPISEHNRLYWYRQTLGQGPEFLTYFQNEAQLEKSRLLSDRFSAERPKGSFSTLEIQRTEQGDSAMYLCASSLYRTDHEQYFGPGTRLTVT.

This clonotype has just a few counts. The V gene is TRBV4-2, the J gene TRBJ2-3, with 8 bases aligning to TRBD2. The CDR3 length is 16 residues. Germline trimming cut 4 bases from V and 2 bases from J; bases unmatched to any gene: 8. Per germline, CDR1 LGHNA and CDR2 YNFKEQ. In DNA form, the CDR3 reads TGTGCCAGCAGCCCCTTTAGCGGGGCTACCACAGATACGCAGTATTTT. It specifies CASSPFSGATTDTQYF.

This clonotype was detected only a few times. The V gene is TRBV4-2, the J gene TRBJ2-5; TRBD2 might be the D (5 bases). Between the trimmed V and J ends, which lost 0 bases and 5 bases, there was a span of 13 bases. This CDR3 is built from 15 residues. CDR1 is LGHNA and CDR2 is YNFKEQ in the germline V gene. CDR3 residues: CASSQDWPSRETQYF. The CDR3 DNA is TGTGCCAGCAGCCAAGATTGGCCTAGCAGGGAGACCCAGTACTTC.

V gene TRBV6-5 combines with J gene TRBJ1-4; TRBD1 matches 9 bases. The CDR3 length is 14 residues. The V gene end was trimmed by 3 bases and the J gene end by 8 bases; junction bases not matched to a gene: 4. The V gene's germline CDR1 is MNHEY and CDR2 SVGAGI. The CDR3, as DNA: TGTGCCAGCAGTTATGACAGGGGGTTCGAAAAACTGTTTTTT. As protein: CASSYDRGFEKLFF.

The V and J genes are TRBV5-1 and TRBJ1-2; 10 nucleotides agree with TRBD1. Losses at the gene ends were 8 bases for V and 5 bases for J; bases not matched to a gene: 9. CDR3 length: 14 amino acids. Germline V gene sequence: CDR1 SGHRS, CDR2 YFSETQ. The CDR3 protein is CASTPGTGAYGYTF. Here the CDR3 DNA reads TGCGCCAGTACCCCCGGGACAGGGGCTTATGGCTACACCTTC.

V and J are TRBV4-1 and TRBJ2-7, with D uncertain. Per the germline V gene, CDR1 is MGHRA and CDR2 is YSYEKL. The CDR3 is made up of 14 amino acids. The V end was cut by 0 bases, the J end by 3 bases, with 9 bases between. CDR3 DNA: TGCGCCAGCAGCCAAGAAAAGTGGGACTACGAGCAGTACTTC. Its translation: CASSQEKWDYEQYF.

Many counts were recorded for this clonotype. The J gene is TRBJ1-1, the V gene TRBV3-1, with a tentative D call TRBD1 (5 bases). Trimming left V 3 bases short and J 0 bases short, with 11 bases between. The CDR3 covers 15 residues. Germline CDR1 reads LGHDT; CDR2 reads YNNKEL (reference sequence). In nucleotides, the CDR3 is TGTGCCAGCAGCCAGGGGACTGACATGAACACTGAAGCTTTCTTT. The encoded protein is CASSQGTDMNTEAFF.

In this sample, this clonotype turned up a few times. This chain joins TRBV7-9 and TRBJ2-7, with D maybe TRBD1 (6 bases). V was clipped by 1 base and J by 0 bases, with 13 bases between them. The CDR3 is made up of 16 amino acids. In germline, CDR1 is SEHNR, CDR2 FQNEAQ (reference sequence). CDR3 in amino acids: CASSLDPGAYSYEQYF. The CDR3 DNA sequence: TGTGCCAGCAGCTTAGATCCAGGGGCCTACTCCTACGAGCAGTACTTC.

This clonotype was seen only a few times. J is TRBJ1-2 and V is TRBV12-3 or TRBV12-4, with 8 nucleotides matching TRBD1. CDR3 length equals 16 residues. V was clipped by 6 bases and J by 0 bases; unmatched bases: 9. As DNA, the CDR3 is TGTGCCAGCAGCAGGGACAGGAACTCTCCTAACTATGGCTACACCTTC. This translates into CASSRDRNSPNYGYTF.

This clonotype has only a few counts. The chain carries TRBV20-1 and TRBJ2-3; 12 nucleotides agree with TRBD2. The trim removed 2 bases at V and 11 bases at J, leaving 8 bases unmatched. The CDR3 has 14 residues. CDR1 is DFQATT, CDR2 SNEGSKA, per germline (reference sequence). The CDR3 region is CSARSLAGGLLQYF. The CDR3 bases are TGCAGTGCTAGATCCCTAGCGGGAGGGCTGTTGCAGTATTTT.

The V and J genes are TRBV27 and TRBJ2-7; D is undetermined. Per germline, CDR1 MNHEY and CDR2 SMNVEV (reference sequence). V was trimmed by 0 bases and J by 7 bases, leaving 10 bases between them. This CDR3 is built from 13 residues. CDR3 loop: CASSLSQPMEQYF. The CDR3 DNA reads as TGTGCCAGCAGTTTATCGCAGCCTATGGAGCAGTACTTC.

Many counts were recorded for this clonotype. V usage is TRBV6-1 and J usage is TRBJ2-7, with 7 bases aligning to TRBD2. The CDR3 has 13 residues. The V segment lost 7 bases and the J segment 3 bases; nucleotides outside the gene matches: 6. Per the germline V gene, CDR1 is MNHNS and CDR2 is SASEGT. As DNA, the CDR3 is TGTGCCAGCACAGGGACTACTGACTACGAGCAGTACTTC. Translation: CASTGTTDYEQYF.

The CDR3 sequence is CSASGREGYNEQFF. The CDR3 DNA follows: TGCAGTGCTAGCGGGCGGGAGGGATACAATGAGCAGTTCTTC. The chain is built from TRBV20-1 and TRBJ2-1, with 9 bases matching TRBD2. Germline trimming cut 3 bases from V and 4 bases from J; bases unmatched to any gene: 4. The germline V gene encodes CDR1 DFQATT and CDR2 SNEGSKA (reference sequence). CDR3 length equals 14 residues.

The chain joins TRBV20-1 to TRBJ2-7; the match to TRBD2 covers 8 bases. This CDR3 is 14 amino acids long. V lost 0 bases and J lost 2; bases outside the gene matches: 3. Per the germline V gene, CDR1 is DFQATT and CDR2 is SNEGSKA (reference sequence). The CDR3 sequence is CSARDQRGTYEQYF. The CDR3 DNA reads TGCAGTGCTAGAGACCAGCGGGGGACCTACGAGCAGTACTTC.

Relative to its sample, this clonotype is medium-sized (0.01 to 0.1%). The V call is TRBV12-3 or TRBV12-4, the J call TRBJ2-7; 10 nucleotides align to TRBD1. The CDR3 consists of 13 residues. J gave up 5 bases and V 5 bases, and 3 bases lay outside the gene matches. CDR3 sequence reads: CASSLGTGDEQYF. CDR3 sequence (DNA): TGTGCCAGCAGTCTCGGGACAGGGGACGAGCAGTACTTC.

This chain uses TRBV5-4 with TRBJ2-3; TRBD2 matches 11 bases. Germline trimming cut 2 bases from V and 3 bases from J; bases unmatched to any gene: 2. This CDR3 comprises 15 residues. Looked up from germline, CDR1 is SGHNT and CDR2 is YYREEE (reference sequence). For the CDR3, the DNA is TGTGCCAGCAGCTTTAGACTAGCGGGGACAGATACGCAGTATTTT. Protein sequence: CASSFRLAGTDTQYF.

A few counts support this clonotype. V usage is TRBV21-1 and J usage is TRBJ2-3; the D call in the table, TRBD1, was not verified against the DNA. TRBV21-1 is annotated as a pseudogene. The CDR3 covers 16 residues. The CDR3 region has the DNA TGTGCCAGCAGCACTAACGACAGGGAGGGGACAGATACGCAGTATTTT. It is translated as CASSTNDREGTDTQYF.

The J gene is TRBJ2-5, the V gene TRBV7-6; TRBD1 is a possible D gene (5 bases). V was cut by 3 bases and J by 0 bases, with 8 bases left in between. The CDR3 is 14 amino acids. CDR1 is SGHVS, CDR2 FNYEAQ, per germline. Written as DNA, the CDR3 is TGTGCCAGCAGCTTGGGGCTTTACCAAGAGACCCAGTACTTC. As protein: CASSLGLYQETQYF.

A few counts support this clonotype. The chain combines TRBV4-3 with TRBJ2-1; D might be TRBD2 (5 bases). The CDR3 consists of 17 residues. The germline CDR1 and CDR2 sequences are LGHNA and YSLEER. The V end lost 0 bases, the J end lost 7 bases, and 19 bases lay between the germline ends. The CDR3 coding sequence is TGCGCCAGCAGCCAAGAGGAGGCACTTCGTCCAGGAAATGAGCAGTTCTTC. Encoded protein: CASSQEEALRPGNEQFF.

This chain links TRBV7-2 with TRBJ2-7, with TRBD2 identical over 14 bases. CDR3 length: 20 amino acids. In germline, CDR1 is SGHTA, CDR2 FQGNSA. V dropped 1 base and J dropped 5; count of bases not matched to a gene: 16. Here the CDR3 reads CASSLGGPFGLAGGSDEQYF. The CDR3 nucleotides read TGTGCCAGCAGCTTAGGAGGACCTTTTGGACTAGCGGGAGGATCAGACGAGCAGTACTTC.

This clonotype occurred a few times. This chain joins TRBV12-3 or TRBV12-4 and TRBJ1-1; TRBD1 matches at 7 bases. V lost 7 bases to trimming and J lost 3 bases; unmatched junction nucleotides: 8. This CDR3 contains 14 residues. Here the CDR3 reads CASKGGLLDTEAFF. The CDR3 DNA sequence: TGTGCCAGCAAAGGGGGCTTGCTGGACACTGAAGCTTTCTTT.